The entry that follows covers one T cell receptor (beta chain) sequence. This clonotype was detected a few times. Its antigen is not yet known. The record has no base qualities; no much larger clone is one base away. The sample belongs to a study of blood T cells in healthy people across ages (dated by TCRdb to the mid-2010s). With respect to the entire study: In model experiments, roughly one uniquely barcoded TCR beta cDNA molecule per two T cells was captured by template switching. To track age-related changes in TCR beta repertoire diversity, the study relied on deep sequencing normalized with unique cDNA molecular identifiers. Donors were grouped into four age groups: young (average approximately 15 years), middle-aged (roughly 40), aged (around 60) and long-lived (82). To avoid experimental bias, donors of different ages were distributed randomly across sequencing lanes. Two additional independent replicas of 1 million unique cDNA reads from the same blood draw were analyzed for two donors (one aged 18 to 30 and one aged 80 or older). Broader findings and caveats from the paper: Total diversity estimates from one million sequenced T cells were considered lower bounds and underestimates. The percentage of naive T cells measured by flow cytometry correlated strongly with observed TCR beta diversity. Donor CMV infection status was unknown, potentially confounding age-related changes in expanded clonotypes. Since profiling was done on bulk unsorted PBMCs, naive and antigen-experienced compartments could not be conclusively compared. Observed TCR beta diversity per million T cells fell roughly linearly with age, and a significant reduction was already apparent by age around 44. Compared with the aged group, the long-lived group had more naive CD4+ T cells, fewer expanded clones and increased TCR diversity, suggesting age selection.

Systemically healthy Caucasian individuals from Russia, approximately 39 in total and aged roughly 6 to 100 years, were included as donors. About 9.6 milliliters of peripheral blood were collected from each donor into EDTA-treated Vacutainer tubes. PBMCs were isolated by Ficoll-Paque density-gradient centrifugation, with at least 7 million obtained per sample. Trizol reagent was used to extract total RNA from the PBMCs, yielding at least 5.5 micrograms per sample. Naive CD45RAhigh/CD27high T cell percentages were measured by flow cytometry on a PBMC aliquot from every donor. Trimming costs V 2 bases and J 2 bases, and their ends lie 18 bases apart. From the cysteine up to the phenylalanine, the CDR3 has a length of 16 residues. Just CDR3 DNA is preserved here, 48 bases in frame from base 1. As encoded in the germline V gene (reference sequence), CDR1 is DFQATT while CDR2 is SNEGSKA. Libraries were built with 5' RACE. The sequencer was an Illumina HiSeq 2500. A second PCR of roughly 6 to 11 cycles was run with a J-beta primer mix and a sample-barcoded 5' primer. Each TCR beta cDNA molecule received a unique molecular identifier from a template-switch 5' adaptor carrying 12 random nucleotides. Each sample yielded at least 2.5 million CDR3-containing paired-end reads. First-strand cDNA was synthesized from all RNA with the Mint cDNA synthesis kit, primed by a TRBC-specific oligonucleotide. Following uracil-DNA glycosylase treatment, a first 18-cycle PCR with universal primers M1SS and BC2_uni_R was performed on all cDNA. The paper's data handling went like this. For normalization, 1 million high-quality reads were randomly selected from each sample, with every read carrying a distinct molecular identifier. Reads with shared molecular identifiers were discarded instead of being binned into consensus sequences. MiTCR, run with a Q25 quality threshold and the strictest error-elimination algorithm, handled CDR3 identification, clonotype clustering and error correction. Lower-bound total TCR beta diversity was estimated with a nonparametric unseen species model using Euler transformation. The public reads were run again by TCRdb, first through fastp at Q25 and then through MiXCR, and only productive beta chains were kept. Each CDR3 protein gets just one entry, which takes the most common genes and DNA from the rows behind it. Here the V and J calls rest on TCRdb's processing, not on the authors' analysis. Present in this sample are fewer than 900,000 distinct CDR3 sequences, under 40% of which were seen just once. The leading ten clones occupy 13% of the sample.

This clonotype was sampled from a young man in good health. The V and J genes are TRBV20-1 and TRBJ1-2; possibly the D gene is TRBD1, per 6 matching bases. Sequencing was done on a sample of blood. The nucleotide sequence is TGCAGTGCTAGAAGGGCAGCGGGGGCGCCGAACTATGGCTACACCTTC. It codes for CSARRAAGAPNYGYTF.